A single T cell receptor (beta chain) is shown here with its context. Its antigen is not identified. A sample-barcoded 5' primer and a J-beta primer mix were used in a second PCR of about 7 to 11 cycles. TCRdb itself ran the 5' RACE reads through MiXCR, one entry per CDR3 protein. The sample holds approximately 810,000 distinct CDR3 sequences, under 40% seen once. V lost 4 bases and J lost 11, with 18 bases in between. The CDR3 has 13 residues. CDR1 is SGHRS, CDR2 YFSETQ, per germline. The record originates from a study of blood T cells in healthy people across ages. The study, taken as a whole, reports: Significant beta diversity loss was already apparent by age roughly 38, declining roughly linearly. Strong correlation existed between TCR beta diversity and naive T cell percentage.

The people who gave samples were healthy Caucasians from Russia, aged roughly 6 to 100. Total RNA was extracted at no less than 5 micrograms per sample. Sequenced input: blood. This chain links TRBV5-1 with TRBJ2-5; D is perhaps TRBD2 (6 bases). The TCR sequence derives from a man aged 18 to 30 in good health. CDR3 bases: TGCGCCAGCAGCCCCGGGACTCACAAGGAGCAGTACTTC. Protein product: CASSPGTHKEQYF.